This T cell receptor beta chain came from a study of T cells in Graves' hyperthyroidism and ophthalmopathy. Individuals with ophthalmopathy presented a Clinical Activity Score of at least 3, a NOSPECS grade of at least 4 and a duration under 3 months. It was uncontrolled infection, other autoimmune disease, pregnancy or lactation that excluded patients. Clinical symptoms, serum thyroxine and TRAb, thyroid ultrasound and orbital computed tomography together formed the diagnostic basis. In this sample, this clonotype turned up many times. Its target is not known. The study's findings and limits: Expanded thyroid clonotypes (above 0.001) were mostly also found in blood.

RNA transcripts served as the template for amplifying TCR beta CDR3 regions. The HTBI primer set was used in a first-round RT-PCR of the TCR CDR3. TCRdb analysed the multiplex PCR reads with MiXCR anew, one entry per CDR3 protein. Of 500,000 to 550,000 distinct CDR3 sequences in the sample, less than 20% are singletons; the top ten hold about 50%. Trimming took off 0 bases at V and 1 base at J, with 9 bases between the two ends. This CDR3 is 15 amino acids long. Germline-derived CDR1 and CDR2 are KGHSH and LQKENI. Input material: blood. The chain carries TRBV18 and TRBJ1-1; D unresolved. This receptor was identified in a man aged 40-49 years with Graves' ophthalmopathy. CDR3 in DNA: TGTGCCAGCTCACCACCGTCCAGGCCGAACACTGAAGCTTTCTTT. Amino acids: CASSPPSRPNTEAFF. Drawing the rest from reference TRBV18 and TRBJ1-1, the complete variable domain is NAGVMQNPRHLVRRRGQEARLRCSPMKGHSHVYWYRQLPEEGLKFMVYLQKENIIDESGMPKERFSAEFPKEGPSILRIQQVVRGDSAAYFCASSPPSRPNTEAFFGQGTRLTVV.